This T cell receptor (beta chain) was identified during a study of shared clonotypes between healthy human individuals. The CDR3 consists of 13 residues. V gave up 5 bases and J gave up 4 bases, with 10 bases separating them. The germline V gene has CDR1 MNHEY and CDR2 SVGAGI. Repertoires were generated with immunoSEQ multiplex PCR, while TCRdb's copy carries only in-frame clones and drops some. The table shows millions of clones, with around 94% occurring only once. For this clone: The sample carries other DNA sequences with the same CDR3.

The chain recombines TRBV6-5 with TRBJ2-3; D perhaps matches TRBD2 (6 bases). The receptor was isolated from a man between 18 and 35 years old in good health. Sequencing was performed on naive CD4+ T cells sorted from blood. The subset: CD45RA+ positively selected. CDR3: CASSPTSPDTQYF. As DNA, the CDR3 is TGTGCCAGCAGTCCCACTAGCCCAGATACGCAGTATTTT.